This T cell receptor beta chain was identified in a study of blood T cells in healthy people across ages. This CDR3 has 12 amino acids. Germline CDR1 reads DFQATT; CDR2 reads SNEGSKA (reference sequence). Notes on this clonotype: As yet, its antigen is unknown.

Study-wide findings and caveats: Estimated diversity that came from one million T cells was considered an underestimate.

A second PCR, run for roughly 7 to 12 cycles, used a sample-barcoded 5' primer plus a J-beta primer mix. TCRdb re-called the 5' RACE reads through MiXCR, storing one row per CDR3 protein. The sample carries over 600,000 distinct CDR3 sequences, roughly 56% recorded once. The sequence was collected from a man aged 40-49 years in good health. Sequenced sample: blood. V usage is TRBV20-1 and J usage is TRBJ2-4; D is unresolved. Gene TRBJ2-5 matches the end of the DNA better, so the J call may be wrong. CDR3 coding DNA: TGCAGTGCTAGTAACGAGTTGGAGACCCAGTACTTC. This translates into CSASNELETQYF.